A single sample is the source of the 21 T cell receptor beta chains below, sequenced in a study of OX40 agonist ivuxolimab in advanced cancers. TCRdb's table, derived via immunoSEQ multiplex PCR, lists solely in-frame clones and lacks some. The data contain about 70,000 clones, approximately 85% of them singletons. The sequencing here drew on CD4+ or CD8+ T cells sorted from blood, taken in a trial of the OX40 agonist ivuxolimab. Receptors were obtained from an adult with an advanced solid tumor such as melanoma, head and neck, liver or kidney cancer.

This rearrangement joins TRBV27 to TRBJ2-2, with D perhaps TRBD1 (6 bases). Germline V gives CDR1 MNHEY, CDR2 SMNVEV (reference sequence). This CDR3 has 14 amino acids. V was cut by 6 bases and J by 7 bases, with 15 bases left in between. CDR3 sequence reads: CASRGQGRGGELFF. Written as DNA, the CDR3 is TGTGCCAGCAGAGGTCAGGGGCGAGGCGGGGAGCTGTTTTTT.

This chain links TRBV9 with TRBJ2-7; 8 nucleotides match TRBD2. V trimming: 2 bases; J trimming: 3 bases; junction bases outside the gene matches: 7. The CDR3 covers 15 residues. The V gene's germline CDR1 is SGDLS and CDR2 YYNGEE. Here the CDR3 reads CASSVGGGSGYEQYF. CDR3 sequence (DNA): TGTGCCAGCAGCGTTGGCGGGGGGAGTGGCTACGAGCAGTACTTC.

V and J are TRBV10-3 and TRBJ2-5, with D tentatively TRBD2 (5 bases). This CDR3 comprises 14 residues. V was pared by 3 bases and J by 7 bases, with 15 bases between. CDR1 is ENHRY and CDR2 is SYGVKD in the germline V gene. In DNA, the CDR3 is TGTGCCATCAGTGACCCCATGGGAAGCGGGACCCAGTACTTC. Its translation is CAISDPMGSGTQYF.

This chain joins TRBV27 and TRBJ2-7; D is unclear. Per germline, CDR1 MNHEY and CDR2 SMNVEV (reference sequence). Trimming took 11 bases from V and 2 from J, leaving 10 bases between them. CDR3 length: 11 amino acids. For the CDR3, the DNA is TGTGCCGCCGGGCGCCCCTACGAGCAGTACTTC. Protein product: CAAGRPYEQYF.

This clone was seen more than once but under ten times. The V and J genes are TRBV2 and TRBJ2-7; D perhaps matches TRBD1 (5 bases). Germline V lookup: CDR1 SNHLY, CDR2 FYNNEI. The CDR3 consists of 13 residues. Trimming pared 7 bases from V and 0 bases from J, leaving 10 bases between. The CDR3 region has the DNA TGTGCCAGCACTCGGACAAACTCCTACGAGCAGTACTTC. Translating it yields CASTRTNSYEQYF.

The CDR3 sequence is CASSPAGQLDTEAFF. The CDR3 DNA reads TGTGCCAGCAGCCCAGCGGGACAGCTAGACACTGAAGCTTTCTTT. J is TRBJ1-1 and V is TRBV11-3; TRBD1 matches 7 bases. Germline V CDR1 and CDR2: SGHNT, YENEEA. Trimming took 5 bases from V and 3 from J; bases not matched to a gene: 9. The CDR3 has 15 amino acids.

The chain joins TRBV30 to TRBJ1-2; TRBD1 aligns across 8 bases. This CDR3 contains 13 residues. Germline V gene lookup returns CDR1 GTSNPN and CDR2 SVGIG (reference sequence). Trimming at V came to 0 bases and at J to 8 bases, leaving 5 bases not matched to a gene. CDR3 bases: TGTGCCTGGAGTGTAGCCAGGGGGCAAGGCTACACCTTC. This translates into CAWSVARGQGYTF.

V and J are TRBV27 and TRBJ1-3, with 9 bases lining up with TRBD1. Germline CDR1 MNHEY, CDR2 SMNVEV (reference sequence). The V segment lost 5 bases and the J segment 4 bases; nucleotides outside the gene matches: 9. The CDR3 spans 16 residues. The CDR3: CASSKQGARSGNTIYF. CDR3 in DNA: TGTGCCAGCAGTAAACAGGGGGCGCGGAGCGGAAACACCATATATTTT.

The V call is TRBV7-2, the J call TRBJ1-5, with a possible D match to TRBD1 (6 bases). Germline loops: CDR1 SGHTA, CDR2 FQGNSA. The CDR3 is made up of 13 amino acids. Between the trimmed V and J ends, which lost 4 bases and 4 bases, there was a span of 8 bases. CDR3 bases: TGTGCCAGCAGCTCACAGGGTAATCAGCCCCAGCATTTT. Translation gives CASSSQGNQPQHF.

The CDR3 bases are TGTGCCAGCAGTTATTCAGCGCTCGGGGAGCTGTTTTTT. Protein: CASSYSALGELFF. This chain uses TRBV6-1 with TRBJ2-2; D remains unclear. Germline CDR1 is MNHNS and CDR2 is SASEGT. V lost 5 bases, J lost 7 bases, and 11 bases lay in between. The CDR3 is 13 residues long.

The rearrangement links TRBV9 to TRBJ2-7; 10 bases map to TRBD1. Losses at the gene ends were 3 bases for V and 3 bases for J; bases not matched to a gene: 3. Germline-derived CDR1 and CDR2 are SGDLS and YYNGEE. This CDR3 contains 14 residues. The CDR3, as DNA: TGTGCCAGCAGCGGGGGACAGGGGCACTACGAGCAGTACTTC. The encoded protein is CASSGGQGHYEQYF.

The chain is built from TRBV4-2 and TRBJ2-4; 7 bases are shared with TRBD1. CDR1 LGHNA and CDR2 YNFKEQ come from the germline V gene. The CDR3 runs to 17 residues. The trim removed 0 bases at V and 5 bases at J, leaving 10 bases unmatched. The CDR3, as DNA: TGTGCCAGCAGCCAAGATGGGTTCACAGGGGTTCAAAACATTCAGTACTTC. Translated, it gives CASSQDGFTGVQNIQYF.

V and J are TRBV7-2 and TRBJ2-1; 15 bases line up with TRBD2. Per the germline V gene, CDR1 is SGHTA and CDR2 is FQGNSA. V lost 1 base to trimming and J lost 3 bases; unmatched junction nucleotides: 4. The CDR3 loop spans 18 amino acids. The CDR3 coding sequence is TGTGCCAGCAGCTTAGAAGGGACTAGCGGGAGGTACTACAATGAGCAGTTCTTC. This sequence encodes CASSLEGTSGRYYNEQFF.

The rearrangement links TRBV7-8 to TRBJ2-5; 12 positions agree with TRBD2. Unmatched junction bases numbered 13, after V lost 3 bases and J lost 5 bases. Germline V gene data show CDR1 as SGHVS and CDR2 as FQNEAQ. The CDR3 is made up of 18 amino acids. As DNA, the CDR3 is TGTGCCAGCAGCTTGGGGTTTGGTCTAGCGGGAGGGGGGGAGACCCAGTACTTC. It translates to CASSLGFGLAGGGETQYF. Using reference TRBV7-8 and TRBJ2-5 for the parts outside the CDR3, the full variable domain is GAGVSQSPRYKVAKRGQDVALRCDPISGHVSLFWYQQALGQGPEFLTYFQNEAQLDKSGLPSDRFFAERPEGSVSTLKIQRTQQEDSAVYLCASSLGFGLAGGGETQYFGPGTRLLVL.

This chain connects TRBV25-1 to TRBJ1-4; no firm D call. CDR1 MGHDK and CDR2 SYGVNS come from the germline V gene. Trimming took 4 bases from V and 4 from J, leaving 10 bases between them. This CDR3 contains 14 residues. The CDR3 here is CASSVTRGNEKLFF. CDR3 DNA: TGTGCCAGCAGTGTTACCCGGGGTAATGAAAAACTGTTTTTT.

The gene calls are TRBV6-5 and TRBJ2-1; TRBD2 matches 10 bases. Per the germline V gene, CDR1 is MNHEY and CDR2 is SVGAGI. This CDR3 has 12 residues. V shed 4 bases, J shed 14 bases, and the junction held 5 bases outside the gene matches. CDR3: CASSSPAGGEFF. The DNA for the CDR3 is TGTGCCAGCAGTTCCCCAGCGGGGGGGGAGTTCTTC.

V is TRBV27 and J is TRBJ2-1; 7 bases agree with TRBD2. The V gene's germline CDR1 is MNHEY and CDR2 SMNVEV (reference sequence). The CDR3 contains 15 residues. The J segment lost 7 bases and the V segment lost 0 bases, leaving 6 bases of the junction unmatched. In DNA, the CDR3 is TGTGCCAGCAGTTTATCTGGGGGACTATGGAATGAGCAGTTCTTC. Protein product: CASSLSGGLWNEQFF.

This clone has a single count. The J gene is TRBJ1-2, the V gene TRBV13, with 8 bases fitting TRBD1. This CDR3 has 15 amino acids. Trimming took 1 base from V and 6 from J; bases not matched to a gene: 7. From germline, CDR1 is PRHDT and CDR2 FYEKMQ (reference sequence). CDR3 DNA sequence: TGTGCCAGCAGCTTAGTCGATCGACAGGGGAATGGCTACACCTTC. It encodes CASSLVDRQGNGYTF.

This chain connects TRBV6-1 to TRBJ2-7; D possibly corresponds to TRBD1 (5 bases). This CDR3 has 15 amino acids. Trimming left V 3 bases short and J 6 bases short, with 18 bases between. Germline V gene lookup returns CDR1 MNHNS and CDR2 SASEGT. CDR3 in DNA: TGTGCCAGCAGTGAGGGGCAAGCAGGGCTGGGCGAGCAGTACTTC. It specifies CASSEGQAGLGEQYF.

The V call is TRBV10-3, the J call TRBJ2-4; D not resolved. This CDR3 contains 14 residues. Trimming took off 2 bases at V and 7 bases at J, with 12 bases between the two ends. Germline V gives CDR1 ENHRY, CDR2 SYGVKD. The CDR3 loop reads CAISERAPANIQYF. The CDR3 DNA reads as TGTGCCATCAGTGAGAGGGCCCCAGCGAACATTCAGTACTTC.

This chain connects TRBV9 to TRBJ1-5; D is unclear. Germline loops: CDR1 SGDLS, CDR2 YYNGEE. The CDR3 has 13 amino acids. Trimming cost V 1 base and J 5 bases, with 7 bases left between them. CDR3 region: CASSVKTDQPQHF. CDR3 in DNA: TGTGCCAGCAGCGTAAAGACCGATCAGCCCCAGCATTTT.